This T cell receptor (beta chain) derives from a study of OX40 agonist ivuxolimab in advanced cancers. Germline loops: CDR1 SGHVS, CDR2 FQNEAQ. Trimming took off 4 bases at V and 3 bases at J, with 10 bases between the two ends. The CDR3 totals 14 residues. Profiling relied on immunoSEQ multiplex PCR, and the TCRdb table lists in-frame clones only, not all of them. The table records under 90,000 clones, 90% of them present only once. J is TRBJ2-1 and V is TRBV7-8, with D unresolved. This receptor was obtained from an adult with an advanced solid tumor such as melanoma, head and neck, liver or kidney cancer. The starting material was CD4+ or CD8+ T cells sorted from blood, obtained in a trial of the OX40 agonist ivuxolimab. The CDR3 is CASSYILLYNEQFF. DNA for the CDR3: TGTGCCAGCAGCTATATCCTTCTCTACAATGAGCAGTTCTTC.